This T cell receptor (beta chain) was sequenced during a study of CD8 T cells in Susac syndrome. The authors reverse transcribed about 0.5 to 1 ug RNA with random hexamers. In TCRdb, the immunoSEQ multiplex PCR reads were re-called with MiXCR into one record per CDR3 protein. The table has about 200,000 distinct CDR3 sequences, roughly 90% seen once. This TCR was recovered from a human donor with multiple sclerosis. The sequenced material came from CD8+ T cells from PBMCs.

The DNA of the CDR3 is TGTGCCAGCAGTTATGGGGGGCCGAACACTGAAGCTTTCTTT. Its protein product is CASSYGGPNTEAFF. V and J are TRBV6-5 and TRBJ1-1; D might be TRBD1 (6 bases). V shed 3 bases and J shed 1 base, with 9 bases lying between them. In germline, CDR1 is MNHEY, CDR2 SVGAGI. The CDR3 runs to 14 residues.